This T cell receptor beta chain was identified in a study of blood T cell repertoires in COVID-19. Study-level background: COVID-19 samples from acute and convalescent phases originated in the United States, Italy and Spain.

Per the germline V gene, CDR1 is LNHDA and CDR2 is SQIVND (reference sequence). With V trimmed by 6 bases and J by 1 base, 10 bases remained unmatched. This CDR3 has 16 residues. Here immunoSEQ multiplex PCR was the method, and the copy in TCRdb shows in-frame clones only, minus some. The repertoire holds some 270,000 clones, with just under 90% as singletons. Allocation to cohorts depended on clinical history reported by the participants. The sequence was collected from a woman in her sixties who had recovered from COVID-19. The chain is built from TRBV19 and TRBJ2-7; TRBD2 agrees at 9 bases. Material: PBMCs or T cells enriched from blood (not recorded which). CDR3 in amino acids: CASSPQLAGRSYEQYF. The CDR3 DNA reads as TGTGCCAGTAGCCCTCAGCTAGCGGGGAGGTCCTACGAGCAGTACTTC.